Here is one TCR beta chain with its context. What antigen it recognizes has not been identified. No per-base quality is available; no much larger clone lies one base away. Trimming accounts for 2 bases at V and 15 bases at J, while the number of junction bases matched to no gene is 5. Based on the germline V gene, the CDR1 and CDR2 sequences are SGHTA and FQGTGA. The CDR3, from cysteine to phenylalanine, totals 12 residues. Just the 36-base CDR3 DNA is kept, in frame starting at base 1. This sample is part of a study of blood T cell repertoires in COVID-19 (dated by TCRdb to 2018 to 2020). Study-wide context: Samples from collaborators originated in the United States, Italy and Spain and spanned both the acute and convalescent phases of COVID-19. Deeply sampled blood TCRbeta repertoires from subjects exposed to, actively infected with, or recovered from COVID-19 were included in the dataset. The sample metadata nearly always contained a de-identified subject ID, COVID-19 status, age in years and sex. A freely available public database, intended as a resource for researchers studying the immune response to SARS-CoV-2, is where the repertoires were released. The prospective study material was composed of cDNA or gDNA derived from T cells, B-cell-depleted T cells, or PBMCs. Where available, HLA class I and class II types were taken from metadata supplied by the sample provider and were not determined by assay-based typing. The samples were drawn from the first 160 participants of the ongoing ImmuneRACE study and from some 1,300 subjects provided by 6 global collaborators. General study outcomes and caveats: The quantity of clinical and demographic metadata differed by source and by participant and was supplied without curation.

TCRbeta CDR3 regions were amplified from genomic DNA by means of the immunoSEQ Assay, a bias-controlled multiplex PCR. The original pipeline was this. The number of nucleated cells in each sample was estimated from the amplification of reference gene primers within the assay. Sequence reads were collapsed and filtered to measure the absolute abundance of every unique TCRbeta CDR3 rearrangement. Productive Simpson clonality was computed per sample as the square root of Simpson's diversity index over productive rearrangements. TCRdb took this table from immuneACCESS and kept in-frame rearrangements with V and J called. Such tables lack part of the clones; where checked against another copy, unresolved V genes explain under half of the gap, and the rest is unexplained. V and J calls and clone size come straight from that table; D and trimming were deduced from the DNA. The sample table contains under 80,000 clones; only one count was recorded for roughly 71% of them. The leading ten clones occupy about 15% of the sample.

One collaborating source in Seattle enrolled patients during active infection and followed them longitudinally through the course of disease. Each collaborating institution followed its own protocols to collect whole blood in K2EDTA tubes. Collaborator samples were shipped for TCRbeta analysis as frozen whole blood, isolated PBMCs, or DNA extracted from either sample type. The sequenced sample consisted of peripheral blood. The origin of this receptor is a man between 60 and 70 years old with COVID-19, enrolled during active disease. The chain is made from TRBV7-3 and TRBJ2-1; TRBD1 agrees with 9 junctional bases. The DNA sequence reads TGTGCCAGCAGCTTAGGGACAGGGAGGGTGTTCTTC. It specifies CASSLGTGRVFF.